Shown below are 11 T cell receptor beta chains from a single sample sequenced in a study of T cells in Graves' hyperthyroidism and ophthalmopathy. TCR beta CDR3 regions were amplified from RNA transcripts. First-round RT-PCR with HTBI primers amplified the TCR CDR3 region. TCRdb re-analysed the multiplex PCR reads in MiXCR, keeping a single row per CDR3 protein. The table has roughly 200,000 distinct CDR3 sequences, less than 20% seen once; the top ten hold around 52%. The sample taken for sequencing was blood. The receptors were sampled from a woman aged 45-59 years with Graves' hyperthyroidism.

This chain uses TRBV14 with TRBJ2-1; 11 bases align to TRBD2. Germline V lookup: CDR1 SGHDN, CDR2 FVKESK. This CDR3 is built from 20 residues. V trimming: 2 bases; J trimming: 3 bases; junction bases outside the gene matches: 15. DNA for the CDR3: TGTGCCAGCAGCCAACCTAAGAGTCAGCTAGCGGGAGGCCTCTACAATGAGCAGTTCTTC. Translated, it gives CASSQPKSQLAGGLYNEQFF.

CDR3 sequence reads: CASSYPTGTEAFF. CDR3 nucleotides: TGTGCCAGCAGTTACCCAACAGGAACTGAAGCTTTCTTT. The J gene is TRBJ1-1, the V gene TRBV6-2 or TRBV6-3; TRBD1 is a possible D gene (5 bases). The CDR3 is made up of 13 amino acids. CDR1 and CDR2 (germline): MNHEY, SVGEGT. V was clipped by 2 bases and J by 5 bases, with 9 bases between them.

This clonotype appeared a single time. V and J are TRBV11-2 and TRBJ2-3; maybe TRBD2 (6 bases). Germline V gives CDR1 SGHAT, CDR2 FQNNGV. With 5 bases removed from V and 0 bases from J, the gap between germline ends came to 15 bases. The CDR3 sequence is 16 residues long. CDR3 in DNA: TGTGCCAGCAGCCCATGGGGGAGCGGGAGCACAGATACGCAGTATTTT. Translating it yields CASSPWGSGSTDTQYF. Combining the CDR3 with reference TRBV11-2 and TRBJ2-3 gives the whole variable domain EAGVAQSPRYKIIEKRQSVAFWCNPISGHATLYWYQQILGQGPKLLIQFQNNGVVDDSQLPKDRFSAERLKGVDSTLKIQPAKLEDSAVYLCASSPWGSGSTDTQYFGPGTRLTVL.

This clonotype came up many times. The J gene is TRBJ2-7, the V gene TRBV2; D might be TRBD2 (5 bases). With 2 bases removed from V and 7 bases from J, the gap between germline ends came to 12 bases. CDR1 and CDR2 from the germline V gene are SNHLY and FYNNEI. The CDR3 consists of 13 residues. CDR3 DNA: TGTGCCAGCAGTGAAAGGAGGTTGTGGGAGCAGTACTTC. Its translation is CASSERRLWEQYF.

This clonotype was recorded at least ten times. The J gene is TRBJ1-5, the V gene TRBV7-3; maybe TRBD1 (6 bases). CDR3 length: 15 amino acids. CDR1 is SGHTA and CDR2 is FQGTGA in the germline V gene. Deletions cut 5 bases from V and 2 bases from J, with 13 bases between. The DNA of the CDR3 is TGTGCCAGCAGCCCACAGGGTGAATGCAATCAGCCCCAGCATTTT. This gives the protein CASSPQGECNQPQHF.

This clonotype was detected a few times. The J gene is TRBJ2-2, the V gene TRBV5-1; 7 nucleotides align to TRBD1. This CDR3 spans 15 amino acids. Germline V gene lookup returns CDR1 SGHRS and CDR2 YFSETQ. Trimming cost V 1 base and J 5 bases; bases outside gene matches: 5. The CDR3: CASSLLGTATGELFF. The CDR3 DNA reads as TGCGCCAGCAGCTTGCTGGGGACAGCGACCGGGGAGCTGTTTTTT. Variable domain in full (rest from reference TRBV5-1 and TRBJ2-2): KAGVTQTPRYLIKTRGQQVTLSCSPISGHRSVSWYQQTPGQGLQFLFEYFSETQRNKGNFPGRFSGRQFSNSRSEMNVSTLELGDSALYLCASSLLGTATGELFFGEGSRLTVL.

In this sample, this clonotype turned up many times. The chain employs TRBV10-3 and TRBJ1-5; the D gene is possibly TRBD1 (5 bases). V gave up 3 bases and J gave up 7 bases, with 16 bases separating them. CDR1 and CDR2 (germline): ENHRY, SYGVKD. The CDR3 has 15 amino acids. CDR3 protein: CAISETSGTRQPQHF. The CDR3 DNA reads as TGTGCCATCAGTGAAACCTCAGGGACTCGCCAGCCCCAGCATTTT.

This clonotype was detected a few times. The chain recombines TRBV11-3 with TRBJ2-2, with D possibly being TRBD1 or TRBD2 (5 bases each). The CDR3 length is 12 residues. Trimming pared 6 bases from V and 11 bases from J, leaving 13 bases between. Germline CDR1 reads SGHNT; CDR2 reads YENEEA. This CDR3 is CASSIEGIELFF. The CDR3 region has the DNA TGTGCCAGCAGTATAGAGGGGATTGAGCTGTTTTTT.

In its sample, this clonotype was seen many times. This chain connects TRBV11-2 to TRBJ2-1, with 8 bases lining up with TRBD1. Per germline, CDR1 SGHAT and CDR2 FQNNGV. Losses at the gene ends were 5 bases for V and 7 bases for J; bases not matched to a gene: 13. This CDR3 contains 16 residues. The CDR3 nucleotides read TGTGCCAGCAGCCGACGGCCGGACAGGGCTCGGAATGAGCAGTTCTTC. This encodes CASSRRPDRARNEQFF. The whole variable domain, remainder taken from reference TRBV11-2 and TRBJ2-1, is EAGVAQSPRYKIIEKRQSVAFWCNPISGHATLYWYQQILGQGPKLLIQFQNNGVVDDSQLPKDRFSAERLKGVDSTLKIQPAKLEDSAVYLCASSRRPDRARNEQFFGPGTRLTVL.

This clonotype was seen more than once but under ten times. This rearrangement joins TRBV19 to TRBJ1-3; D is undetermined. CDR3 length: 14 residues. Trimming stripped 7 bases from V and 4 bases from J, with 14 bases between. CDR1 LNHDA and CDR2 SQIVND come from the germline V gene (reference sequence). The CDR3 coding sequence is TGTGCCAGTATAGTAAATTTTTCCGGAAACACCATATATTTT. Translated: CASIVNFSGNTIYF.

The CDR3 here is CASSASRLGLAFF. In DNA form, the CDR3 reads TGTGCCAGCAGCGCTTCTCGGCTAGGGCTCGCTTTCTTT. This chain uses TRBV3-1 with TRBJ1-1; D is uncertain. V shed 5 bases and J shed 11 bases, with 18 bases lying between them. This CDR3 contains 13 residues. CDR1 is LGHDT, CDR2 YNNKEL, per germline (reference sequence).